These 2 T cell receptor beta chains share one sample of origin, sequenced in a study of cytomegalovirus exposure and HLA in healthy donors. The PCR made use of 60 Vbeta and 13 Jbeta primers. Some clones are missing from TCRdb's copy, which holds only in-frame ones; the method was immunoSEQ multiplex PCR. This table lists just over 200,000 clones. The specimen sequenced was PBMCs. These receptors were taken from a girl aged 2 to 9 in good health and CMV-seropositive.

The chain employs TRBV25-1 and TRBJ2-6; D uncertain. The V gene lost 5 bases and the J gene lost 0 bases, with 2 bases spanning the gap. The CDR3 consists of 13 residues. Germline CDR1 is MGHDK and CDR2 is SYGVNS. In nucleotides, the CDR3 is TGTGCCAGCAGTCTCTCTGGGGCCAACGTCCTGACTTTC. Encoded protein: CASSLSGANVLTF. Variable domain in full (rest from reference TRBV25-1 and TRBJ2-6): EADIYQTPRYLVIGTGKKITLECSQTMGHDKMYWYQQDPGMELHLIHYSYGVNSTEKGDLSSESTVSRIRTEHFPLTLESARPSHTSQYLCASSLSGANVLTFGAGSRLTVL.

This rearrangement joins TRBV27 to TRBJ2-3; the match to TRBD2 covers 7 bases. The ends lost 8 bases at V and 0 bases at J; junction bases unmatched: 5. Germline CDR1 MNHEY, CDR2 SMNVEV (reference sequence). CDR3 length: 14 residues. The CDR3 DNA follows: TGTGCCAGCCGTAGCGGGTCTAGCACAGATACGCAGTATTTT. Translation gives CASRSGSSTDTQYF.